The 17 T cell receptor beta chains listed next were all sequenced from one sample in a study of blood T cells in healthy people across ages. The second PCR ran about 6 to 12 cycles with a sample-barcoded 5' primer and J-beta primers. From the 5' RACE reads, TCRdb called clonotypes with MiXCR, one entry per CDR3 protein. The data show about 650,000 distinct CDR3 sequences, 45% to 60% seen once. The material sequenced was blood. These receptors came from a woman of 80 years or more in good health.

This clonotype was picked up many times. This chain joins TRBV10-3 and TRBJ2-1; D remains unclear. V was pared by 9 bases and J by 4 bases, with 13 bases between. The CDR3 loop spans 13 amino acids. CDR1 ENHRY and CDR2 SYGVKD come from the germline V gene. The CDR3 loop reads CAILQDGYNEQFF. The CDR3 DNA reads as TGTGCCATTCTCCAGGACGGATACAATGAGCAGTTCTTC.

The V gene is TRBV25-1, the J gene TRBJ2-6, with D tentatively TRBD2 (6 bases). V was clipped by 1 base and J by 0 bases, with 10 bases between them. CDR1 MGHDK and CDR2 SYGVNS come from the germline V gene. This CDR3 has 17 amino acids. CDR3 sequence reads: CASSELGGSSGANVLTF. In DNA, the CDR3 is TGTGCCAGCAGTGAATTGGGGGGAAGCTCTGGGGCCAACGTCCTGACTTTC.

As regards this clonotype: This could be a read error, since a much larger clone is one nucleotide away. J is TRBJ2-7 and V is TRBV12-3 or TRBV12-4; 7 positions match TRBD1. The V and J ends lost 1 base and 7 bases, in that order; junction bases with no gene match: 13. The length of the CDR3 is 16 residues. The CDR3 loop reads CASSLEWGQRSNEQYF. The CDR3 DNA reads as TGTGCCAGCAGTTTAGAGTGGGGACAGAGATCCAATGAGCAGTACTTC.

In regard to this clonotype: This sequence may be a read error, since a much larger clone differs from it by one base. CDR3 sequence: CATNTSQSSGSYNEQYF. The DNA for the CDR3 is TGTGCCACCAATACCTCCCAGAGTAGCGGGAGTTACAATGAGCAGTACTTC. The chain is built from TRBV24-1 and TRBJ2-4; 9 positions match TRBD2. Germline V gene lookup returns CDR1 KGHDR and CDR2 SFDVKD. J lost 13 bases, V lost 8 bases, and 23 bases had no gene match. CDR3 size: 17 residues.

The V call is TRBV7-2, the J call TRBJ1-2, with a possible D match to TRBD1 (5 bases). The germline V gene has CDR1 SGHTA and CDR2 FQGNSA. This CDR3 has 17 residues. V lost 5 bases and J 3 bases, leaving 22 bases between the germline ends. CDR3 DNA: TGTGCCAGCAGCCCGCCGCGGTCGGGGGTTCTGGACTATGGCTACACCTTC. This sequence encodes CASSPPRSGVLDYGYTF.

This clonotype was picked up many times. V is TRBV6-6 and J is TRBJ2-7; D unclear. V shed 2 bases and J shed 7 bases, with 12 bases lying between them. CDR3 length: 13 residues. Germline loops: CDR1 MNHNY, CDR2 SVGAGI (reference sequence). This CDR3 reads CASSYTPDTEQYF. CDR3 bases: TGTGCCAGCAGTTACACCCCCGACACTGAGCAGTACTTC.

The gene calls are TRBV7-8 and TRBJ2-7, with D possibly being TRBD1 (6 bases). The CDR3 runs 14 residues. Trimming pared 6 bases from V and 3 bases from J, leaving 15 bases between. CDR1 and CDR2 (germline): SGHVS, FQNEAQ. CDR3 DNA sequence: TGTGCCAGCAGTCGGACAGCCATCAACTACGAGCAGTACTTC. Protein product: CASSRTAINYEQYF.

This clonotype appeared many times. As DNA, the CDR3 is TGTGCCAGCAGCTTCATTTCGGGAAGCTACAATGAGCAGTTCTTC. It translates to CASSFISGSYNEQFF. The V call is TRBV7-2, the J call TRBJ2-1; perhaps TRBD2 as D (5 bases). Trimming removed 3 bases from V and 3 bases from J, with 12 bases in between. The CDR3 extends over 15 amino acids. The germline CDR1 and CDR2 sequences are SGHTA and FQGNSA.

V is TRBV12-3 or TRBV12-4 and J is TRBJ2-3; 8 bases agree with TRBD2. The CDR3 loop spans 15 amino acids. Trimming cost V 7 bases and J 2 bases; bases outside gene matches: 8. The CDR3 bases are TGTGCCAGCAATCAAGCGGGAGTCCCCACAGATACGCAGTATTTT. Residues: CASNQAGVPTDTQYF.

The V gene is TRBV10-3, the J gene TRBJ1-5; D is undetermined. V dropped 11 bases and J dropped 3 bases, with 11 bases sitting between them. The CDR3 has 12 amino acids. From germline, CDR1 is ENHRY and CDR2 SYGVKD. CDR3 DNA: TGTGCCGTCAAGGGTACCAATCAGCCCCAGCATTTT. This gives the protein CAVKGTNQPQHF.

With regard to this clonotype: A much larger clone differs from this one at a single base, so this may be a read error. The genes are TRBV29-1 and TRBJ1-4, with D maybe TRBD1 (5 bases). The V gene's germline CDR1 is SQVTM and CDR2 ANQGSEA. Trimming shortened V by 3 bases and J by 6 bases, and 11 bases separated the two germline ends. This CDR3 is built from 13 residues. CDR3 nucleotides: TGCAGCGTTGAGAGGGGTGGTGATGAAAAACTGTTTTTT. Amino acids: CSVERGGDEKLFF.

Of note for this clonotype: A much more abundant neighbour one base away suggests this may be a read error. V usage is TRBV10-3 and J usage is TRBJ2-1; TRBD2 might be the D (6 bases). From germline, CDR1 is ENHRY and CDR2 SYGVKD. The CDR3 consists of 16 residues. CDR3 region: CAIGESPGVSSNEQFF. The CDR3, as DNA: TGTGCCATCGGTGAGTCGCCGGGGGTTAGCAGCAATGAGCAGTTCTTC.

The chain combines TRBV30 with TRBJ2-2; D is perhaps TRBD1 or TRBD2 (6 bases each). The ends were cut back, 4 bases at V and 3 bases at J, with 12 bases in the middle. The CDR3 runs 14 residues. Germline CDR1 GTSNPN, CDR2 SVGIG (reference sequence). The CDR3 loop reads CAWNGRGDTGELFF. The CDR3 coding sequence is TGTGCCTGGAATGGAAGGGGGGACACCGGGGAGCTGTTTTTT.

The chain recombines TRBV10-3 with TRBJ2-5; 8 bases are a match to TRBD2. The CDR3 contains 14 residues. With 4 bases clipped from V and 4 bases from J, the junction kept 5 bases outside the gene matches. Germline CDR1 ENHRY, CDR2 SYGVKD. The CDR3 here is CAISVIAGLETQYF. In DNA form, the CDR3 reads TGTGCCATCAGTGTCATAGCGGGGTTAGAGACCCAGTACTTC.

With regard to this clonotype: This may stem from a read error, because a much larger clone lies one nucleotide away. The CDR3 DNA sequence: TGCGCCAGCAGCCTCAAGCGGAACACCCAAGAGACCCAGTACTTC. It encodes CASSLKRNTQETQYF. This rearrangement joins TRBV4-1 to TRBJ2-5; D is perhaps TRBD2 (5 bases). Germline CDR1 and CDR2: MGHRA and YSYEKL. V was trimmed by 4 bases and J by 1 base, leaving 13 bases between them. CDR3 length: 15 amino acids.

The chain combines TRBV12-3 or TRBV12-4 with TRBJ1-5, with D possibly being TRBD1 (6 bases). The CDR3 runs to 15 residues. V was pared by 3 bases and J by 1 base, with 10 bases between. The CDR3 coding sequence is TGTGCCAGCAGTTTTTGGACAGAGAGCAATCAGCCCCAGCATTTT. Translating it yields CASSFWTESNQPQHF.

This clonotype came up a few times. CDR3 residues: CASSTGLAGSYEQYF. Written as DNA, the CDR3 is TGTGCCAGCAGTACCGGACTAGCGGGATCCTACGAGCAGTACTTC. The chain joins TRBV6-2 or TRBV6-3 to TRBJ2-7, with TRBD2 matching over 12 bases. V dropped 5 bases and J dropped 1; count of bases not matched to a gene: 3. This CDR3 has 15 amino acids. Germline V lookup: CDR1 MNHEY, CDR2 SVGEGT.